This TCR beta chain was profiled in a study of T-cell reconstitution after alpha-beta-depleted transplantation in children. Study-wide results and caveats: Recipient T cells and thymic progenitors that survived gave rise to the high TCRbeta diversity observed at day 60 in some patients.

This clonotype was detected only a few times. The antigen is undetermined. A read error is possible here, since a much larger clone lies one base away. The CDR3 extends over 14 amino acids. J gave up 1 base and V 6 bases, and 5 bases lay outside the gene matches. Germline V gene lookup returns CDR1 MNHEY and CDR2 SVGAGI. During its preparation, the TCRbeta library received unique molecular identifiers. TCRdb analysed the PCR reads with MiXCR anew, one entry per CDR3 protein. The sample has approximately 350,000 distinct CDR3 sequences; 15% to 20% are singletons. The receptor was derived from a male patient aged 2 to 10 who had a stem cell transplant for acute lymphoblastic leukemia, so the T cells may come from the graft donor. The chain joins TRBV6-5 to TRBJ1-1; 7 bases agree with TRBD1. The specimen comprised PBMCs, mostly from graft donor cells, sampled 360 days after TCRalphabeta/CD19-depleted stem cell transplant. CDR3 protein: CASRLQGRNTEAFF. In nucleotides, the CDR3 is TGTGCCAGCAGATTACAGGGGAGGAACACTGAAGCTTTCTTT.